The sequence of this T cell receptor (beta chain) was determined in a study of control samples from healthy donors and cancer patients. This clone was observed a single time. V was clipped by 1 base and J by 0 bases, with 10 bases between them. Germline values: CDR1 MGHRA, CDR2 YSYEKL. The CDR3 loop spans 17 amino acids. Repertoires were generated with immunoSEQ multiplex PCR, while TCRdb's copy carries only in-frame clones and drops some. The repertoire includes 130,000 or so clones, roughly 91% of them detected once, and 8% to 9% sits in the top ten. The sample comprised blood. The V gene is TRBV4-1, the J gene TRBJ1-6, with D hard to call. The receptor was derived from a man between 40 and 49 years old in good health. In DNA form, the CDR3 reads TGCGCCAGCAGCCAAGTAACAGCGAGCTCCTATAATTCACCCCTCCACTTT. Translating it yields CASSQVTASSYNSPLHF.